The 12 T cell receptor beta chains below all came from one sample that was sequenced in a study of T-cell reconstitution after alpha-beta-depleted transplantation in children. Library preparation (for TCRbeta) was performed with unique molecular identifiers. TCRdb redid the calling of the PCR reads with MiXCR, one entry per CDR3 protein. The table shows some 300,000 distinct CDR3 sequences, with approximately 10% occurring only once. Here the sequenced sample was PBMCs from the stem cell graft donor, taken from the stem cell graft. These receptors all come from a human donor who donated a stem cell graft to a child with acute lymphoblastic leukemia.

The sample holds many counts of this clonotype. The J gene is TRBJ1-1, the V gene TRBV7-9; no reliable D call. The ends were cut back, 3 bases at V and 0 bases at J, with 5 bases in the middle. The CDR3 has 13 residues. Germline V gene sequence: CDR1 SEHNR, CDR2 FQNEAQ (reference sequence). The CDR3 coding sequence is TGTGCCAGCAGCTTTAGAGTGAACACTGAAGCTTTCTTT. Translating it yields CASSFRVNTEAFF.

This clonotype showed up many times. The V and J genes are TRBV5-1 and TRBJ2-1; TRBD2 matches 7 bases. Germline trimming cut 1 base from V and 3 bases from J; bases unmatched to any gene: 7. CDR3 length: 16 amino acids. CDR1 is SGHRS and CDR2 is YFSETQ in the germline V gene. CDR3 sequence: CASSLFRGSGYNEQFF. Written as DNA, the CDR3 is TGCGCCAGCAGCTTGTTTCGCGGGAGTGGCTACAATGAGCAGTTCTTC.

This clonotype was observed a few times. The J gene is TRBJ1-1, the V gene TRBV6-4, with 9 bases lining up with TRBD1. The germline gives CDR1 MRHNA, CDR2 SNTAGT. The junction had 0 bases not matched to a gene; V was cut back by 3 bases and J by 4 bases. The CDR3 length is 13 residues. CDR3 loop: CASSEQGATEAFF. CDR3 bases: TGTGCCAGCAGTGAACAGGGGGCCACTGAAGCTTTCTTT.

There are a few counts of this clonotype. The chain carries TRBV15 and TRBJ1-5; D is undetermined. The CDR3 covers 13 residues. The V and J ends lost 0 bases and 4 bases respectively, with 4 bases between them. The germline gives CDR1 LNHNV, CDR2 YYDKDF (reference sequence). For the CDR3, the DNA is TGTGCCACCAGCAGAGACATAAATCAGCCCCAGCATTTT. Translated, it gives CATSRDINQPQHF.

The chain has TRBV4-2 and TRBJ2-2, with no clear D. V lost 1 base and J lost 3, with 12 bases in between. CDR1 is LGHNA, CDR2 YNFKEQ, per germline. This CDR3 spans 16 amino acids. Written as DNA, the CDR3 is TGTGCCAGCAGCCAAGCTAACGGCTTTTACACCGGGGAGCTGTTTTTT. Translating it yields CASSQANGFYTGELFF.

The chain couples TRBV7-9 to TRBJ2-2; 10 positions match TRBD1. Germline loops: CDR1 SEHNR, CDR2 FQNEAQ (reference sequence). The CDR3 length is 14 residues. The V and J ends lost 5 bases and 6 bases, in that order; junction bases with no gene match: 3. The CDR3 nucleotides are TGTGCCAGCAGCAATGGACAGGGGGCCGGGGAGCTGTTTTTT. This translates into CASSNGQGAGELFF.

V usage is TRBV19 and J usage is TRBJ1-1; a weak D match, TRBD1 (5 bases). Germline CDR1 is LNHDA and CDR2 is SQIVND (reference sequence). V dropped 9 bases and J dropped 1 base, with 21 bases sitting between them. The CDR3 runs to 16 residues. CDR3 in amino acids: CASGAGLGGQNTEAFF. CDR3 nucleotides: TGTGCCAGCGGTGCCGGGCTCGGGGGTCAGAACACTGAAGCTTTCTTT. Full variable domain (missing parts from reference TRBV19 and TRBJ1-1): DGGITQSPKYLFRKEGQNVTLSCEQNLNHDAMYWYRQDPGQGLRLIYYSQIVNDFQKGDIAEGYSVSREKKESFPLTVTSAQKNPTAFYLCASGAGLGGQNTEAFFGQGTRLTVV.

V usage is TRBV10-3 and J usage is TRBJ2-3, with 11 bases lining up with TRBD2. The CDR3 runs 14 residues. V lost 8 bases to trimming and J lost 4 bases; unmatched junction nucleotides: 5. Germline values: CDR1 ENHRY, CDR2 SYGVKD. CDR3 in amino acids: CAIALAGGPDTQYF. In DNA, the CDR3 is TGTGCCATCGCCCTAGCGGGAGGCCCAGATACGCAGTATTTT.

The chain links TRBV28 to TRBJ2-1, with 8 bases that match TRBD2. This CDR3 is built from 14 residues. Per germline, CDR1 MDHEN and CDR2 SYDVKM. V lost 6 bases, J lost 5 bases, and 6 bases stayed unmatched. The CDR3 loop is CASRSGRSNNEQFF. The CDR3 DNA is TGTGCCAGCAGAAGCGGGAGATCTAACAATGAGCAGTTCTTC.

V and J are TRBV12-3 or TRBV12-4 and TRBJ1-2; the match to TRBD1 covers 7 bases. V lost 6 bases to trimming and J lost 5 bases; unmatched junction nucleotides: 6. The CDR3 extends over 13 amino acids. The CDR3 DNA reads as TGTGCCAGCAGCCTCGGACAGGAATATGGCTACACCTTC. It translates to CASSLGQEYGYTF.

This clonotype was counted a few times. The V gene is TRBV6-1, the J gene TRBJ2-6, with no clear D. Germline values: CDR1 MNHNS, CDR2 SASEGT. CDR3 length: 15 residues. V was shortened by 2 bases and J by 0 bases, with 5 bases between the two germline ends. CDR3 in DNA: TGTGCCAGCAGTGAATTCCCCTCTGGGGCCAACGTCCTGACTTTC. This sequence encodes CASSEFPSGANVLTF.

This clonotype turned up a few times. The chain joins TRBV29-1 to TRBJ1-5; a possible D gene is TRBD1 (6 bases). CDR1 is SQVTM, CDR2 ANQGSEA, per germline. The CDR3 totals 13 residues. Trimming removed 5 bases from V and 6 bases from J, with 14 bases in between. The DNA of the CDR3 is TGCAGCGTTCAACTAGGAGGGGGTCAGCCCCAGCATTTT. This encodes CSVQLGGGQPQHF.